This T cell receptor beta chain is drawn from a study of T cells after yellow fever vaccination. Study as a whole: SMART-Seq v4 Ultra Low Input prepared the low-cell-number fractions.

Regarding the study as a whole: Although the secondary response was weaker, it peaked faster, at day 5 versus 15. Most clones from primary vaccination resurfaced after the booster (96% CD4, 88% CD8).

UMIs and a universal primer site were added when TCR cDNA was made by 5'RACE template switching. From the 5' RACE reads, TCRdb called clonotypes with MiXCR, one entry per CDR3 protein. The sample contains 350,000 or so distinct CDR3 sequences, roughly 7.5% of which appear only once. This CDR3 region has 13 residues. Germline V lookup: CDR1 LGHNA, CDR2 YSLEER. Trimming took off 0 bases at V and 6 bases at J, with 9 bases between the two ends. The table lists this clonotype with a few counts. Its antigen is unknown. The TCR was taken from a man between 18 and 29 years old who received the YFV17D yellow fever vaccine. The chain is built from TRBV4-3 and TRBJ2-7; either TRBD1 or TRBD2 may supply D (5 bases each). The sample consisted of PBMCs, taken more than 35 days after the first yellow fever vaccination. DNA for the CDR3: TGCGCCAGCAGCCAAGATCTTGGGGGCGAGCAGTACTTC. Translating it yields CASSQDLGGEQYF.